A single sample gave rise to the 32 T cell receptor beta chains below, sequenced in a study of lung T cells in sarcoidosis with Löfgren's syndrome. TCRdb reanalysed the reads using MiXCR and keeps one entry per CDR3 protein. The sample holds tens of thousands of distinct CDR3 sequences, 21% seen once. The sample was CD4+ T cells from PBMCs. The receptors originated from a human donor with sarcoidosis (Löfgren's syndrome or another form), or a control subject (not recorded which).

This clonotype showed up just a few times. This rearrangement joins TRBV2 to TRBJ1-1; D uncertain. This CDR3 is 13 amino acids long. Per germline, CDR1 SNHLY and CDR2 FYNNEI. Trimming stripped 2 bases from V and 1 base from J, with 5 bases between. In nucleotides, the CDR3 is TGTGCCAGCAGTGAATTACCGAACACTGAAGCTTTCTTT. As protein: CASSELPNTEAFF.

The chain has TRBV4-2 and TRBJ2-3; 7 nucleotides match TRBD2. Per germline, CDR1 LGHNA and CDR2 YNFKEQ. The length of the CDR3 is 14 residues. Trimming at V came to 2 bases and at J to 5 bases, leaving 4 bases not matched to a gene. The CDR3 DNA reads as TGTGCCAGCAGCCAACTGGGACTATTAGATACGCAGTATTTT. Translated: CASSQLGLLDTQYF.

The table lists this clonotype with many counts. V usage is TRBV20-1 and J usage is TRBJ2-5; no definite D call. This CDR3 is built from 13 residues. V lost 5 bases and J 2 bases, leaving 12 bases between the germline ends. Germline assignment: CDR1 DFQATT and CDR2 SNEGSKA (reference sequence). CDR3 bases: TGCAGTGCTCGGCTTTCGCTACAAGAGACCCAGTACTTC. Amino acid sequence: CSARLSLQETQYF.

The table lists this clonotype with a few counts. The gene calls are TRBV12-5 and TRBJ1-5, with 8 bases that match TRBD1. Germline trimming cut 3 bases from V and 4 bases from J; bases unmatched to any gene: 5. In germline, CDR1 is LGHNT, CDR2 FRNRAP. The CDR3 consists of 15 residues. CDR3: CASGFGQGPNQPQHF. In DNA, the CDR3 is TGTGCTAGTGGTTTCGGACAGGGTCCTAATCAGCCCCAGCATTTT.

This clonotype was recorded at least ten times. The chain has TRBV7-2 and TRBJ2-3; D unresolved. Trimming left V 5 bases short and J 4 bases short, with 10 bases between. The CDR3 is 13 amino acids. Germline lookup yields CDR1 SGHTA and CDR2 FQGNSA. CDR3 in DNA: TGTGCCAGCAGCCCGTACCTGGCAGATACGCAGTATTTT. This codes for CASSPYLADTQYF. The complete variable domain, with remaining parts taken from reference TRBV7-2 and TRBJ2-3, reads GAGVSQSPSNKVTEKGKDVELRCDPISGHTALYWYRQSLGQGLEFLIYFQGNSAPDKSGLPSDRFSAERTGGSVSTLTIQRTQQEDSAVYLCASSPYLADTQYFGPGTRLTVL.

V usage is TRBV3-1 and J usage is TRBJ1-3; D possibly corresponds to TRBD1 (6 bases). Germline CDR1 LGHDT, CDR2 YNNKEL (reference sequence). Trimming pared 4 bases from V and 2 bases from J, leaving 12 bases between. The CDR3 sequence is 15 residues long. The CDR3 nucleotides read TGTGCCAGCAGCCTGACCGGGACAACTGGAAACACCATATATTTT. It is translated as CASSLTGTTGNTIYF. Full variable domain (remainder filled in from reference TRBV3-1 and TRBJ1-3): DTAVSQTPKYLVTQMGNDKSIKCEQNLGHDTMYWYKQDSKKFLKIMFSYNNKELIINETVPNRFSPKSPDKAHLNLHINSLELGDSAVYFCASSLTGTTGNTIYFGEGSWLTVV.

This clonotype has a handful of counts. CDR3 in DNA: TGTGCCAGCAGCCAAGTGGGACAGGGGAGCGAAAAACTGTTTTTT. Translating gives CASSQVGQGSEKLFF. The chain links TRBV3-1 to TRBJ1-4, with 10 nucleotides matching TRBD1. CDR1 and CDR2 from the germline V gene are LGHDT and YNNKEL (reference sequence). This CDR3 spans 15 amino acids. Trimming cost V 1 base and J 8 bases; bases outside gene matches: 4.

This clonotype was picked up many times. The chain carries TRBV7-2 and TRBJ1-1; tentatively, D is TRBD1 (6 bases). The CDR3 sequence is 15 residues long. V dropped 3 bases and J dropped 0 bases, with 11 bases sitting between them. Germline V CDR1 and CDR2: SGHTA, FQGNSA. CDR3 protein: CASSLGRQVNTEAFF. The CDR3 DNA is TGTGCCAGCAGCTTGGGTCGACAGGTGAACACTGAAGCTTTCTTT.

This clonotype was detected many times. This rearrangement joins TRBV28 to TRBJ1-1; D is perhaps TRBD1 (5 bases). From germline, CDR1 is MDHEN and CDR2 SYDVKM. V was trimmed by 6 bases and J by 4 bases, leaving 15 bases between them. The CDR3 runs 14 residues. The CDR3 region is CASRLRDGRTEAFF. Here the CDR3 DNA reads TGTGCCAGCAGGTTAAGGGACGGCCGCACTGAAGCTTTCTTT.

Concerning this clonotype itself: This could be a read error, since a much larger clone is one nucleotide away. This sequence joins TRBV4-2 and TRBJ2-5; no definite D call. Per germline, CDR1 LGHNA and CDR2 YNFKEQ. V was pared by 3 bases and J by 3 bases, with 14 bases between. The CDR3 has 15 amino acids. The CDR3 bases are TGTGCCAGCAGCCATACTTTCGGACCGAAAGAGACCCAGTACTTC. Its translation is CASSHTFGPKETQYF.

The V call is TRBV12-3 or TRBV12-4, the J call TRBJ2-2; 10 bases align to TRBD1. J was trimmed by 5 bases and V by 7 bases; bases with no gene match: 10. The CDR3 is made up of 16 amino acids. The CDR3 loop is CASNWGDRGRTGELFF. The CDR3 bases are TGTGCCAGCAACTGGGGGGACAGGGGACGAACCGGGGAGCTGTTTTTT.

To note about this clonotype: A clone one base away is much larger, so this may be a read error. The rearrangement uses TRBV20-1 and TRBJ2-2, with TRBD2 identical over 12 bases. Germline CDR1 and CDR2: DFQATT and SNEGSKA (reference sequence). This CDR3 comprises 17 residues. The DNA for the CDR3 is TGCAGTGCTAGAGATCAAGCTAGCGGGAGGGCGTCCGGGGATCTGTTTTTT. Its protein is CSARDQASGRASGDLFF.

DNA of the CDR3: TGTGCCAGCAGCCAAGGGGTAACGGGACATCAGCCCCAGCATTTT. Protein sequence: CASSQGVTGHQPQHF. V is TRBV3-1 and J is TRBJ1-5; a weak D match, TRBD1 (5 bases). This CDR3 comprises 15 residues. Germline values: CDR1 LGHDT, CDR2 YNNKEL (reference sequence). The V gene lost 1 base and the J gene lost 5 bases, with 12 bases spanning the gap.

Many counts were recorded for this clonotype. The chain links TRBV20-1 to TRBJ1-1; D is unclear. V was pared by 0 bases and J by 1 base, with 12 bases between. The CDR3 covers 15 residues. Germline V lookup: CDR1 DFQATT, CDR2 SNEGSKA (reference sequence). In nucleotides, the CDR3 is TGCAGTGCTAGAGATCTGCGGGCCCAGAACACTGAAGCTTTCTTT. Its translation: CSARDLRAQNTEAFF.

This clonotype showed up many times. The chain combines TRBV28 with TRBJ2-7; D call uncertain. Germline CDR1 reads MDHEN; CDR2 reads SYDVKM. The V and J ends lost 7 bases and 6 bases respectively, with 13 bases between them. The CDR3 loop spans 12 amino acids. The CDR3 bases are TGTGCCAGCACTCCTGGTTTGGGCGAGCAGTACTTC. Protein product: CASTPGLGEQYF.

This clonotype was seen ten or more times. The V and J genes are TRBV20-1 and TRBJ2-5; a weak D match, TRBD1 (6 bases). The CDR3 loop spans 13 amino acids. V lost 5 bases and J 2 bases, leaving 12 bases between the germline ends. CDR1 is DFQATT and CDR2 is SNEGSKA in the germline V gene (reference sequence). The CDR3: CSAYPRGQETQYF. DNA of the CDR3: TGCAGTGCTTATCCGAGGGGGCAAGAGACCCAGTACTTC.

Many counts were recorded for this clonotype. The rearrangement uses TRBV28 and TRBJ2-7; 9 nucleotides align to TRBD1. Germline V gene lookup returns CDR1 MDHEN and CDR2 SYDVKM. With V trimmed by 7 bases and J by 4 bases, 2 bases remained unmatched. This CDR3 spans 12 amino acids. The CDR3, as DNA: TGTGCCAGCAACAGGGGGCCGTACGAGCAGTACTTC. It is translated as CASNRGPYEQYF.

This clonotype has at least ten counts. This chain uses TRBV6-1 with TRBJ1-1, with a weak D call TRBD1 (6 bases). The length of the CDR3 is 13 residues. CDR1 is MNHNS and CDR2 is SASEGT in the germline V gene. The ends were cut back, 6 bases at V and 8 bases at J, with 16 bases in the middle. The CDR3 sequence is CASSRDTKIEAFF. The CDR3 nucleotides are TGTGCCAGCAGCCGGGACACGAAAATAGAAGCTTTCTTT.

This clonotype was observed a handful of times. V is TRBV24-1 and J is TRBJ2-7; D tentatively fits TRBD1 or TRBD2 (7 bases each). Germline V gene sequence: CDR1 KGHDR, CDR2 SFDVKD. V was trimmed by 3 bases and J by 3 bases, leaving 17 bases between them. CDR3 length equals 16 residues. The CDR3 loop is CATSDEGAGGDYEQYV. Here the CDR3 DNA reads TGTGCCACCAGTGATGAGGGGGCAGGGGGGGACTACGAGCAGTACGTC.

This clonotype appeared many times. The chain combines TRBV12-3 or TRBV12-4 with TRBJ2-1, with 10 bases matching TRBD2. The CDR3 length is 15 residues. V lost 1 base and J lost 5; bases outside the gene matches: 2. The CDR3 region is CASSLGTSGHNEQFF. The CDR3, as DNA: TGTGCCAGCAGTTTAGGGACTAGCGGCCACAATGAGCAGTTCTTC.

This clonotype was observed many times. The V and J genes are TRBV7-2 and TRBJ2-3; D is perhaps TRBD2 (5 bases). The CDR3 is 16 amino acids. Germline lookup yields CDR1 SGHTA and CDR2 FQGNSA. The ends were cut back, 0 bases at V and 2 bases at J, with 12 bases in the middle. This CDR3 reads CASSLAGQRPTDTQYF. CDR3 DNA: TGTGCCAGCAGCTTAGCAGGTCAGCGGCCCACAGATACGCAGTATTTT.

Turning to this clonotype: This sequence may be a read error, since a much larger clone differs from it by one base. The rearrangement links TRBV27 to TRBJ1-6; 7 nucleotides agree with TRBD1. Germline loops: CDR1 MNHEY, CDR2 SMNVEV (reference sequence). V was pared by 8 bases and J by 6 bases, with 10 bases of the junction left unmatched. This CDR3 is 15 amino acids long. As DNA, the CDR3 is TGTGCCAGCGGTGCCCCGGGACAGTCTAATTCACCCCTCCACTTT. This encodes CASGAPGQSNSPLHF.

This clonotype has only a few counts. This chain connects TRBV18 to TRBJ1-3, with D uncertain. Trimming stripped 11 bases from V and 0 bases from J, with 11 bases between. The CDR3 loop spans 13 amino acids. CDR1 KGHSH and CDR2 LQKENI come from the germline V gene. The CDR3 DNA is TGTGCCGGCCGAAAGGCCTCTGGAAACACCATATATTTT. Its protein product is CAGRKASGNTIYF.

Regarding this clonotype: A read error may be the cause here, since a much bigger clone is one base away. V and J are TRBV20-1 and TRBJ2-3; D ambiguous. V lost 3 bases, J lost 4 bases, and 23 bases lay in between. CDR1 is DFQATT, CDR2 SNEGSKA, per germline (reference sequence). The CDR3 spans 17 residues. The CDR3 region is CSARVEKGLHAADTQYF. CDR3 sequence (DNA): TGCAGTGCTAGGGTGGAGAAGGGCCTCCACGCCGCAGATACGCAGTATTTT.

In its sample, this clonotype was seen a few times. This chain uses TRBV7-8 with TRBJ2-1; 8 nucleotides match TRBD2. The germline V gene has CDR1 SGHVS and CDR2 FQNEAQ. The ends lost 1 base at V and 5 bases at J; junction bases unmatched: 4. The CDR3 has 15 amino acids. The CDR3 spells CASSLVGGRNNEQFF. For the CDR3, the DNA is TGTGCCAGCAGCTTAGTGGGCGGGAGGAACAATGAGCAGTTCTTC.

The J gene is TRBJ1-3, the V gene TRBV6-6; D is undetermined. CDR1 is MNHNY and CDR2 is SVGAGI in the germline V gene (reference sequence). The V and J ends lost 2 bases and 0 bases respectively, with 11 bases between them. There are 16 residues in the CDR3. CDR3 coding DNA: TGTGCCAGCAGTTACGGACGGACCCTCTCTGGAAACACCATATATTTT. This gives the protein CASSYGRTLSGNTIYF.

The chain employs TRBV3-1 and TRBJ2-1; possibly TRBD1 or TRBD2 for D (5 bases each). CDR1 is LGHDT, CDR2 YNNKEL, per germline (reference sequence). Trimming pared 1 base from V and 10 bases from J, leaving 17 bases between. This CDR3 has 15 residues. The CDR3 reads CASSQGGWAASEQFF. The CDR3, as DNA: TGTGCCAGCAGCCAAGGGGGGTGGGCAGCCTCCGAGCAGTTCTTC.

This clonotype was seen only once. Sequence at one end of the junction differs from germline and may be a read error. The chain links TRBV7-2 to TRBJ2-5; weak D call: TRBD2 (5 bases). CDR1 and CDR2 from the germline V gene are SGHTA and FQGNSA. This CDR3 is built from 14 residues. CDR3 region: CASSLRASLETQYF. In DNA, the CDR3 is TGTGCTAGCAGCTTAAGGGCTAGCCTAGAGACCCAGTACTTC.

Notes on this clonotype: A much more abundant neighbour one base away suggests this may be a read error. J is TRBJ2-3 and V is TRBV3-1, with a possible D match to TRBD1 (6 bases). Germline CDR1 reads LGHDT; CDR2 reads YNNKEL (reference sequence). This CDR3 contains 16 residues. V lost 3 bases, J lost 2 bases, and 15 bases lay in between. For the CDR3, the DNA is TGTGCCAGCAGCCATGCCGGGACAAAGTACACAGATACGCAGTATTTT. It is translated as CASSHAGTKYTDTQYF.

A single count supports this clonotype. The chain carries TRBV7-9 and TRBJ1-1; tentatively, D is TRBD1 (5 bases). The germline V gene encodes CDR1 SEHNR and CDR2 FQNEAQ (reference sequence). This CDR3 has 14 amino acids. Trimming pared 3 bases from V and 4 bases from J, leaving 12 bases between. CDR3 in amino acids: CASSFGQTSTEAFF. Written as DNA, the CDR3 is TGTGCCAGCAGCTTCGGACAAACGAGCACTGAAGCTTTCTTT. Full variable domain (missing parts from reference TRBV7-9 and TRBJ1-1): DTGVSQNPRHKITKRGQNVTFRCDPISEHNRLYWYRQTLGQGPEFLTYFQNEAQLEKSRLLSDRFSAERPKGSFSTLEIQRTEQGDSAMYLCASSFGQTSTEAFFGQGTRLTVV.

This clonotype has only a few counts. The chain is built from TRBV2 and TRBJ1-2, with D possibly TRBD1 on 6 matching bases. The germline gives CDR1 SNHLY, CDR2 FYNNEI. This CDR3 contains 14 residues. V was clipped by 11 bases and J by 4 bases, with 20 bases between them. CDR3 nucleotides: TGTGCCCGGTCCTCCCGGGACACCGGCTATGGCTACACCTTC. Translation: CARSSRDTGYGYTF.

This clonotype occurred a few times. This CDR3 reads CAWSVAGVSGYTF. The CDR3 coding sequence is TGTGCCTGGAGTGTGGCAGGGGTCAGTGGCTACACCTTC. The chain joins TRBV30 to TRBJ1-2, with TRBD1 as a possible D gene (6 bases). V lost 0 bases to trimming and J lost 7 bases, with 12 bases between them. The germline V gene has CDR1 GTSNPN and CDR2 SVGIG (reference sequence). The CDR3 runs to 13 residues.